The rows below give T cell receptor beta chains drawn from one sample of a study of brain T cells in children with intractable seizures. The table came from immunoSEQ multiplex PCR; TCRdb's copy has only in-frame clones and leaves some out. The profile covers 70,000 to 90,000 clones, with approximately 94% appearing a single time and more than 1.5% taken by the ten largest. The source material was peripheral blood, sampled at surgery. Source of these receptors: a boy under two years old with tuberous sclerosis and intractable seizures. CDR3s include the opening cysteine and the closing phenylalanine or tryptophan. The D gene is left open where the match is weak.

TRBV19	TRBJ1-1	.	CASSITRAGNTEAFF
TRBV7-9	TRBJ2-2	.	CASSHAGGQGEAGELFF
TRBV24-1	TRBJ2-3	.	CATSPETSTDTQYF
TRBV6-5	TRBJ2-1	.	CASSYSNEQFF
TRBV5-6	TRBJ1-4	.	CASSLSGEWGEKLFF
TRBV5-4	TRBJ2-7	TRBD1	CASSSGTGSYEQYF
TRBV3-1/TRBV3-2	TRBJ1-2	.	CASSQVGKVANYGYTF
TRBV5-1	TRBJ2-2	TRBD1	CASSLSGTGIEELFF
TRBV10-2	TRBJ2-1	.	CASSREAPQAGEQFF
TRBV28	TRBJ2-6	.	CASSLWGWTGANVLTF
TRBV13	TRBJ2-7	TRBD2	CASSLRGLAGASSYEQYF
TRBV7-9	TRBJ2-5	.	CASSLANRFEETQYF
TRBV3-1/TRBV3-2	TRBJ2-3	.	CASSPENTDTQYF
TRBV11-3	TRBJ2-7	.	CASSKPGDNRPYEQYF
TRBV7-8	TRBJ2-5	TRBD2	CASSLGSGGPETQYF
TRBV30	TRBJ2-7	.	CAWSGVHEQYF
TRBV24-1	TRBJ2-3	.	CATSDPGTDTQYF
TRBV6-1	TRBJ2-7	.	CASSEERGGYEQYF
TRBV3-1/TRBV3-2	TRBJ2-3	TRBD2	CASSQAGGPDTQYF
TRBV11-3	TRBJ2-5	TRBD1	CASSPLGTGQETQYF
TRBV5-6	TRBJ2-5	.	CASSFRETQYF
TRBV7-2	TRBJ1-1	.	CASSLVGGVSTEAFF
TRBV5-5	TRBJ2-2	TRBD2	CASSLSGGLTGELFF
TRBV29-1	TRBJ2-1	.	CSVISPKLAITLNPSSHNEQFF
TRBV9	TRBJ2-2	TRBD2	CASSSGTSLNTGELFF
TRBV15	TRBJ2-1	TRBD2	CATSRDHPLAGHEQFF
TRBV5-8	TRBJ1-3	TRBD1	CASSLTGTGIFLDTIYF
TRBV25-1	TRBJ1-2	.	CASSTPVNYGYTF